This TCR beta chain was found in a study of blood T cell repertoires in COVID-19. Trimming took off 7 bases at V and 2 bases at J, with 18 bases between the two ends. The CDR3 contains 16 residues. The germline V gene has CDR1 LNHDA and CDR2 SQIVND (reference sequence). The data were produced by immunoSEQ multiplex PCR, yet TCRdb's version contains in-frame clones alone and is incomplete. The data contain 20,000 to 30,000 clones, approximately 94% of them singletons. The sequence came from a human donor with active COVID-19. The donor label of this sample is uncertain. This chain joins TRBV19 and TRBJ2-1, with D possibly matching TRBD2 (5 bases). The sample taken for sequencing was peripheral blood. The CDR3 sequence is CASTNRKSSAYNEQFF. In nucleotides, the CDR3 is TGTGCCAGTACTAATCGGAAGAGTAGCGCCTACAATGAGCAGTTCTTC.